The next 10 T cell receptor beta chains were all read from a single sample in a study of blood T cells in healthy people across ages. Sample-barcoded 5' priming and a J-beta primer mix drove a second PCR of about 7 to 11 cycles. TCRdb ran MiXCR on the 5' RACE reads and lists one entry per CDR3 protein. The sample includes about 830,000 distinct CDR3 sequences, approximately 59% of them seen just once. The sequenced sample was blood. The receptors stem from a man aged 25 to 40 in good health.

The chain recombines TRBV6-2 or TRBV6-3 with TRBJ2-7, with D possibly TRBD1 on 6 matching bases. Germline V gene data show CDR1 as MNHEY and CDR2 as SVGEGT. The CDR3 sequence is 15 residues long. V lost 6 bases, J lost 4 bases, and 19 bases lay in between. The CDR3 sequence: CASRGQRRRIYEQYF. The CDR3 region has the DNA TGTGCCAGCAGAGGACAGCGGAGGAGAATATACGAGCAGTACTTC.

The CDR3 DNA reads TGTGCCATCAGTGAGTTTGTGACCTACGAGCAGTACTTC. Its protein is CAISEFVTYEQYF. V and J are TRBV10-3 and TRBJ2-7, with unresolved D. CDR1 is ENHRY and CDR2 is SYGVKD in the germline V gene. There are 13 residues in the CDR3. V dropped 1 base and J dropped 2 bases, with 6 bases sitting between them.

The count of this clonotype is one. The V call is TRBV27, the J call TRBJ2-5, with 8 positions matching TRBD1. With 5 bases clipped from V and 5 bases from J, the junction kept 10 bases outside the gene matches. The CDR3 length is 15 residues. Germline CDR1 MNHEY, CDR2 SMNVEV (reference sequence). CDR3 coding DNA: TGTGCCAGCAGTGCGTACAGGGGGGAACAGGAGACCCAGTACTTC. It encodes CASSAYRGEQETQYF.

In its sample, this clonotype was seen a few times. This chain links TRBV20-1 with TRBJ2-3, with 9 positions matching TRBD1. J gave up 2 bases and V 3 bases, and 6 bases lay outside the gene matches. This CDR3 is 15 amino acids long. Germline-derived CDR1 and CDR2 are DFQATT and SNEGSKA (reference sequence). The CDR3 is CSASIQGAVTDTQYF. The CDR3 region has the DNA TGCAGTGCTAGCATACAGGGGGCCGTCACAGATACGCAGTATTTT.

The sample holds one count of this clonotype. The chain joins TRBV5-1 to TRBJ2-3, with a tentative D call TRBD2 (5 bases). Germline CDR1 SGHRS, CDR2 YFSETQ. The CDR3 has 14 amino acids. Deletions cut 0 bases from V and 4 bases from J, with 9 bases between. CDR3 DNA sequence: TGCGCCAGCAGCTTGGTAACGGAGGCAGATACGCAGTATTTT. Translating gives CASSLVTEADTQYF.

This clonotype has more than one count but fewer than ten. This chain links TRBV4-3 with TRBJ1-2, with 8 bases lining up with TRBD1. Germline CDR1 is LGHNA and CDR2 is YSLEER. The CDR3 extends over 19 amino acids. V gave up 1 base and J gave up 5 bases; unmatched junction bases: 18. Here the CDR3 DNA reads TGCGCCAGCAGCCAAGGGCCCTTAGGCGGACAGGGAGGTTTGTATGGCTACACCTTC. It codes for CASSQGPLGGQGGLYGYTF.

V gene TRBV7-6 combines with J gene TRBJ1-6; D unresolved. The V end lost 8 bases, the J end lost 10 bases, and 9 bases lay between the germline ends. Per the germline V gene, CDR1 is SGHVS and CDR2 is FNYEAQ. CDR3 length: 11 residues. CDR3 nucleotides: TGTGCCAGCGGACCCAGGTCACCCCTCCACTTT. Protein sequence: CASGPRSPLHF.

Points on this clonotype: This clone may be a read error of a much larger clone one base away. The V call is TRBV18, the J call TRBJ2-3, with D unclear. Germline-derived CDR1 and CDR2 are KGHSH and LQKENI. With 3 bases removed from V and 0 bases from J, the gap between germline ends came to 7 bases. The CDR3 consists of 14 residues. The CDR3 DNA sequence: TGTGCCAGCTCACCGCGAAAGAGCACAGATACGCAGTATTTT. Translating gives CASSPRKSTDTQYF.

About this clonotype: Being one base from a much bigger clone, this may be a read error. The chain couples TRBV10-3 to TRBJ1-6; D is possibly TRBD1 (6 bases). CDR1 is ENHRY and CDR2 is SYGVKD in the germline V gene. V was cut by 10 bases and J by 16 bases, with 26 bases left in between. This CDR3 has 14 residues. The CDR3: CATLASWTAYSLHF. In DNA, the CDR3 is TGTGCCACCTTAGCGTCCTGGACAGCATATTCACTCCACTTT.

The V call is TRBV6-2 or TRBV6-3, the J call TRBJ2-5, with 7 bases matching TRBD1. The DNA end lines up better with TRBJ2-7; the J call may be wrong. This CDR3 has 15 residues. Germline loops: CDR1 MNHEY, CDR2 SVGEGT. The CDR3 DNA sequence: TGTGCCAGCAGTTACTTGGGGGACAGATACTACGAGCAGTACTTC. It yields the protein CASSYLGDRYYEQYF.